This T cell receptor beta chain was documented in a study of blood T cell repertoires in COVID-19. Study summary: PBMCs, B-cell-depleted T cells, or T cells provided the cDNA or gDNA that made up the material.

Study processing details: Amplification of reference gene primers provided the estimated nucleated cell counts. Clones were sequenced by immunoSEQ multiplex PCR, and TCRdb holds only the in-frame ones, with some missing. V, J and clone size derive from that table, while D and trimming were established from the DNA sequence. The sample shows under 200,000 clones, approximately 90% of them seen only once. The CDR3 is 17 residues long. Germline V lookup: CDR1 SGHTS, CDR2 YDEGEE. Germline trimming cut 0 bases from V and 2 bases from J; bases unmatched to any gene: 7. The sequenced sample was peripheral blood. The chain employs TRBV5-8 and TRBJ2-3; TRBD2 aligns across 9 bases. This sequence was found in a man over 45 who had recovered from COVID-19. CDR3 sequence (DNA): TGTGCCAGCAGCTTGGATGGAGCGGGGGGAATCACAGATACGCAGTATTTT. Translation: CASSLDGAGGITDTQYF.